This T cell receptor (beta chain) was documented in a study of blood T cell repertoires in COVID-19. Original handling: Reference gene primer amplification gave nucleated cell count estimates. The repertoire was sequenced with immunoSEQ multiplex PCR; TCRdb's copy has only in-frame clones and lacks some. For V, J and clone size, that table is used; D and trimming come from the DNA. The data show some 83,000 clones, with roughly four fifths seen just once and about a fifth held by the top ten. Sequenced material: peripheral blood. The clonotype originates from a human donor in a cohort sampled during active COVID-19.

CDR3 sequence reads: CASSSGSPAGANVLTF. The CDR3 DNA reads as TGTGCCAGCAGTTCCGGGAGCCCGGCTGGGGCCAACGTCCTGACTTTC. The rearrangement links TRBV28 to TRBJ2-6; possibly TRBD2 for D (6 bases). Germline V gene lookup returns CDR1 MDHEN and CDR2 SYDVKM. The germline V and J ends were trimmed by 4 bases and 2 bases, with 12 bases remaining between them. This CDR3 region has 16 residues.